The 11 T cell receptor beta chains below come from one sample, sequenced in a study of blood T cell repertoires in COVID-19. Sequencing was performed with immunoSEQ multiplex PCR; in TCRdb, only in-frame clones are kept and a portion is missing. The sample lists tens of thousands of clones; roughly 70% were seen once. The sequenced sample consisted of peripheral blood. The receptors here all came from an older man with COVID-19, enrolled during active disease.

CDR3 DNA sequence: TGTGCCAGCAGTTTAGGGGGGGATTCACCCCTCCACTTT. This translates into CASSLGGDSPLHF. The chain has TRBV28 and TRBJ1-6, with D perhaps matching TRBD1 (5 bases). Germline values: CDR1 MDHEN, CDR2 SYDVKM. V lost 2 bases to trimming and J lost 8 bases, with 7 bases between them. The CDR3 totals 13 residues.

The genes are TRBV6-6 and TRBJ1-1, with a weak D call TRBD1 (6 bases). V lost 4 bases and J 2 bases, leaving 14 bases between the germline ends. CDR1 MNHNY and CDR2 SVGAGI come from the germline V gene (reference sequence). This CDR3 region has 15 residues. The CDR3 sequence: CASSSQQGSNTEAFF. In DNA, the CDR3 is TGTGCCAGCAGTTCCCAACAGGGAAGTAACACTGAAGCTTTCTTT.

CDR3 loop: CASSYDRAQETQYF. As DNA, the CDR3 is TGCGCCAGCAGCTACGACAGGGCTCAAGAGACCCAGTACTTC. V gene TRBV5-1 combines with J gene TRBJ2-5, with TRBD1 matching over 7 bases. This CDR3 has 14 residues. Germline CDR1 SGHRS, CDR2 YFSETQ. V shed 3 bases and J 2 bases; nucleotides not matched to a gene: 4.

V is TRBV24-1 and J is TRBJ1-5; perhaps TRBD1 as D (6 bases). CDR1 is KGHDR and CDR2 is SFDVKD in the germline V gene. The CDR3 covers 16 residues. Trimming took 4 bases from V and 2 from J, leaving 14 bases between them. The CDR3 DNA reads as TGTGCCACCAGTGACAGGACAGTGCATGGCAATCAGCCCCAGCATTTT. Its protein product is CATSDRTVHGNQPQHF.

This sequence joins TRBV27 and TRBJ2-1, with TRBD2 matching 14 bases. V lost 5 bases to trimming and J lost 9 bases; unmatched junction nucleotides: 6. Per germline, CDR1 MNHEY and CDR2 SMNVEV (reference sequence). This CDR3 region has 15 residues. CDR3 protein: CASSLRTSGRSEQFF. The CDR3 nucleotides read TGTGCCAGCAGTCTACGGACTAGCGGGAGGTCTGAGCAGTTCTTC.

The gene calls are TRBV7-8 and TRBJ1-5; TRBD1 is a possible D gene (6 bases). V shed 5 bases and J shed 5 bases, with 7 bases lying between them. CDR1 and CDR2 (germline): SGHVS, FQNEAQ. This CDR3 spans 12 amino acids. The CDR3 reads CASSPGDQPQHF. The DNA of the CDR3 is TGTGCCAGCAGCCCAGGGGATCAGCCCCAGCATTTT.

In its sample, this clone was seen once. The J gene is TRBJ2-7, the V gene TRBV7-2; 9 nucleotides align to TRBD2. Trimming cost V 5 bases and J 9 bases; bases outside gene matches: 11. This CDR3 contains 14 residues. Germline CDR1 reads SGHTA; CDR2 reads FQGNSA. The DNA for the CDR3 is TGTGCCAGCAGCCTCAATAGCGGGAGTAATGGGCAGTACTTC. This codes for CASSLNSGSNGQYF.

The V gene is TRBV27, the J gene TRBJ2-2; 7 bases match TRBD2. CDR1 and CDR2 (germline): MNHEY, SMNVEV (reference sequence). Trimming took 6 bases from V and 6 from J; bases not matched to a gene: 16. This CDR3 region has 17 residues. In nucleotides, the CDR3 is TGTGCCAGCAGACCGGGATGGACTAGGGCTAACTCCGGGGAGCTGTTTTTT. This translates into CASRPGWTRANSGELFF.

The chain employs TRBV15 and TRBJ1-2, with D tentatively TRBD1 (5 bases). With 0 bases removed from V and 2 bases from J, the gap between germline ends came to 13 bases. The CDR3 is made up of 16 amino acids. In germline, CDR1 is LNHNV, CDR2 YYDKDF (reference sequence). CDR3 protein: CATSRDFGRANYGYTF. Here the CDR3 DNA reads TGTGCCACCAGCAGAGATTTCGGCAGGGCAAACTATGGCTACACCTTC.

J is TRBJ2-1 and V is TRBV7-3; 14 nucleotides match TRBD2. The CDR3 totals 15 residues. J was trimmed by 8 bases and V by 5 bases; bases with no gene match: 5. CDR1 is SGHTA, CDR2 FQGTGA, per germline. CDR3 region: CASSARGLAGDEQFF. CDR3 DNA sequence: TGTGCCAGCAGCGCACGGGGACTAGCGGGGGATGAGCAGTTCTTC.

This clone was observed a handful of times. The DNA of the CDR3 is TGCGCCAGCAGCTTGGGGACTAGCCTTTCTAATACGCAGTATTTT. Its translation is CASSLGTSLSNTQYF. V usage is TRBV5-1 and J usage is TRBJ2-3; 8 bases line up with TRBD2. Germline CDR1 SGHRS, CDR2 YFSETQ. The CDR3 loop spans 15 amino acids. The junction had 7 bases not matched to a gene; V was cut back by 0 bases and J by 7 bases.